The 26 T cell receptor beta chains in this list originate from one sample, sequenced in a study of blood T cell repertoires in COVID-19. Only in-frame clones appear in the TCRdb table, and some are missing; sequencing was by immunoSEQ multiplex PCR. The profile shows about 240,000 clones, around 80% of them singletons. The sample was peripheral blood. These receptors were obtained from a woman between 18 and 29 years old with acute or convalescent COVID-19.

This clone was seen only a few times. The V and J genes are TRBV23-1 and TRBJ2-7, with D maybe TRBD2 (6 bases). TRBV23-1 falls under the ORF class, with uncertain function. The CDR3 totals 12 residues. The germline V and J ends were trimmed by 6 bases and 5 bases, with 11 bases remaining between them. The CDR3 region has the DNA TGCGCCAGCAGACGGGGGTTCAACGAGCAGTACTTC. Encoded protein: CASRRGFNEQYF.

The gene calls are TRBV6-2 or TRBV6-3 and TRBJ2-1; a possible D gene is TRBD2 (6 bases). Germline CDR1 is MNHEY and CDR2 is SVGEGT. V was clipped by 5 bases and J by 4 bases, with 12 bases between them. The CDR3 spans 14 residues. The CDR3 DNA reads TGTGCCAGCAGTCGGCGGGACTCATACAATGAGCAGTTCTTC. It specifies CASSRRDSYNEQFF.

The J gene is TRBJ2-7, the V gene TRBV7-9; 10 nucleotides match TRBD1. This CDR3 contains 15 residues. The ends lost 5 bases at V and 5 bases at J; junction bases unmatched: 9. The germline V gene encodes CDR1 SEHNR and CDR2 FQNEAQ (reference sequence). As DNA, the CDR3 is TGTGCCAGCAGCCTGAGGACAGGGGGTAGGGACGAGCAGTACTTC. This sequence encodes CASSLRTGGRDEQYF.

CDR3 sequence reads: CASSLGRLVNTEAFF. The CDR3 DNA is TGTGCCAGCAGCTTGGGGCGCCTAGTGAACACTGAAGCTTTCTTT. This chain uses TRBV5-5 with TRBJ1-1, with D unclear. This CDR3 is 15 amino acids long. Germline CDR1 is SGHKS and CDR2 is YYEKEE (reference sequence). V was cut by 0 bases and J by 0 bases, with 9 bases left in between.

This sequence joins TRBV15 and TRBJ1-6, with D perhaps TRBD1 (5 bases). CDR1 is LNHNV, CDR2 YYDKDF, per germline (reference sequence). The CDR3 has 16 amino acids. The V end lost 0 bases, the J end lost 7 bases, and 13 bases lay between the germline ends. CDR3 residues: CATSRDPRQINSPLHF. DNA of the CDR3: TGTGCCACCAGCAGAGATCCACGACAGATAAATTCACCCCTCCACTTT.

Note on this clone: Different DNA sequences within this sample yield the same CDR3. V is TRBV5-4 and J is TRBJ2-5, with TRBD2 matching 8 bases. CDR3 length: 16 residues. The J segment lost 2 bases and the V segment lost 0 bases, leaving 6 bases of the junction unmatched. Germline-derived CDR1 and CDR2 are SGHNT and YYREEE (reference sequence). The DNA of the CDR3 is TGTGCCAGCAGCTTGGGGGGGACTAGTGGGCAAGAGACCCAGTACTTC. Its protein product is CASSLGGTSGQETQYF.

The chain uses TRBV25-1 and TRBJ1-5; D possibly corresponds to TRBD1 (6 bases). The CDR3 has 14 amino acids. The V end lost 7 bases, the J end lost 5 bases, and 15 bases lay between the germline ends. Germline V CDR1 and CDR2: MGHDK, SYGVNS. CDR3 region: CASTPTGFDQPQHF. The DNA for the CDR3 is TGTGCCAGCACCCCCACAGGGTTCGATCAGCCCCAGCATTTT.

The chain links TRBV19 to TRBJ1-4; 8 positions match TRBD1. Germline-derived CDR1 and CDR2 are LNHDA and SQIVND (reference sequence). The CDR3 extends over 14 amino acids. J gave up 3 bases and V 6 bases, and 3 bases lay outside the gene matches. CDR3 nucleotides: TGTGCCAGTAGCAGGGGGCTATCTAATGAAAAACTGTTTTTT. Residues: CASSRGLSNEKLFF.

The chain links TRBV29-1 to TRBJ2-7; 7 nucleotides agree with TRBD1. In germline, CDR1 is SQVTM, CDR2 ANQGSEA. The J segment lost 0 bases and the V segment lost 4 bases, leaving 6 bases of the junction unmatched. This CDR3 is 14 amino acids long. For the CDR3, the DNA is TGCAGCGTTGCCGGGACAGAAGACTCCTACGAGCAGTACTTC. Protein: CSVAGTEDSYEQYF.

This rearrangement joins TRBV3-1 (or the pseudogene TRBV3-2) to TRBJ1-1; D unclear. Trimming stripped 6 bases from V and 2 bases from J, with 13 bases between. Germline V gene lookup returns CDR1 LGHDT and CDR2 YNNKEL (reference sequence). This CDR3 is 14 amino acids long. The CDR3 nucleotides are TGTGCCAGCAGGGTCATGGGCGCTAACACTGAAGCTTTCTTT. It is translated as CASRVMGANTEAFF.

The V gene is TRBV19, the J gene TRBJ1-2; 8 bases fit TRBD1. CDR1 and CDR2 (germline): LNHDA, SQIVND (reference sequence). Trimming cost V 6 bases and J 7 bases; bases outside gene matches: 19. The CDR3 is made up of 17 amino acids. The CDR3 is CASRIFSSRDRRTGYTF. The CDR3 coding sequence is TGTGCCAGTAGGATATTCTCCTCCAGGGACAGGCGGACTGGCTACACCTTC. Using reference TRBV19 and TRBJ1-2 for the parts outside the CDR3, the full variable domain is DGGITQSPKYLFRKEGQNVTLSCEQNLNHDAMYWYRQDPGQGLRLIYYSQIVNDFQKGDIAEGYSVSREKKESFPLTVTSAQKNPTAFYLCASRIFSSRDRRTGYTFGSGTRLTVV.

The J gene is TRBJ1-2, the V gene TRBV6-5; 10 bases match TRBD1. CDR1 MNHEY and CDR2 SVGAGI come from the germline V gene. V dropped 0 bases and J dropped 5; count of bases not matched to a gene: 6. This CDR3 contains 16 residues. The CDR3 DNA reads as TGTGCCAGCAGTTACTCCGGGACAGGGGTGGTGTATGGCTACACCTTC. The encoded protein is CASSYSGTGVVYGYTF.

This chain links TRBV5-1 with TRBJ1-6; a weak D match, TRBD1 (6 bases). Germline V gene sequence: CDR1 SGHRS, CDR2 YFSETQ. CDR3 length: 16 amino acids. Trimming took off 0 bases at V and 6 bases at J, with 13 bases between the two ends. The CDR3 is CASSLANREINSPLHF. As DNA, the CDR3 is TGCGCCAGCAGCTTGGCCAACAGGGAAATTAATTCACCCCTCCACTTT.

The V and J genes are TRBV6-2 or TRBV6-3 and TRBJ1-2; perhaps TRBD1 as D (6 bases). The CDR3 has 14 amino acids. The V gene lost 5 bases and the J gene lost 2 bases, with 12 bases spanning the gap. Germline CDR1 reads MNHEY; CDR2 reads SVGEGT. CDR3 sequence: CASSPRTANYGYTF. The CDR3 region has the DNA TGTGCCAGCAGTCCCCGGACAGCAAACTATGGCTACACCTTC.

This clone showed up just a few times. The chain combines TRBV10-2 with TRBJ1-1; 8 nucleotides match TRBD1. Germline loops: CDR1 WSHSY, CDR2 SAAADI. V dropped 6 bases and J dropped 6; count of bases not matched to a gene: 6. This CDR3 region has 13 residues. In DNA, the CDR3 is TGCGCCAGCAGGGACAGGGAAGGGGCTGAAGCTTTCTTT. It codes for CASRDREGAEAFF.

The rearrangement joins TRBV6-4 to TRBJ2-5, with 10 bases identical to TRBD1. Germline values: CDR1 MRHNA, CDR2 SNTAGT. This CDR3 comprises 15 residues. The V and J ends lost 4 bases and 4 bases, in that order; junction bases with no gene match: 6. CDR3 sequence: CASSATGGGGETQYF. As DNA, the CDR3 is TGTGCCAGCAGTGCGACAGGGGGCGGCGGAGAGACCCAGTACTTC.

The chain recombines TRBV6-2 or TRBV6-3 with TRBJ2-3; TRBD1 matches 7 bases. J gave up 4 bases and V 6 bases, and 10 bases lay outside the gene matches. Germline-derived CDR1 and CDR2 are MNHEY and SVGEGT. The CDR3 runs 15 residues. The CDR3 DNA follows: TGTGCCAGCAGCCAAATAGACAGGGATGCAGATACGCAGTATTTT. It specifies CASSQIDRDADTQYF.

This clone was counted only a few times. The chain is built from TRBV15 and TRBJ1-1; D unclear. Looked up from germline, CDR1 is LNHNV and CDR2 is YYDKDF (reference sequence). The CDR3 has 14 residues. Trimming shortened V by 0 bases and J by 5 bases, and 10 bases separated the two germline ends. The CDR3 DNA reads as TGTGCCACCAGCAGAGAGCCCCGGGAGACTGAAGCTTTCTTT. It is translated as CATSREPRETEAFF.

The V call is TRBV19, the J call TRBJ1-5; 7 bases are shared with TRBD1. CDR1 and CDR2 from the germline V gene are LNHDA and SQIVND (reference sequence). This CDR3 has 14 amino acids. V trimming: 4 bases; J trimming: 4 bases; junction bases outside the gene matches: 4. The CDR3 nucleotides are TGTGCCAGTAGTACCAGGGGGATTAATCAGCCCCAGCATTTT. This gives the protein CASSTRGINQPQHF. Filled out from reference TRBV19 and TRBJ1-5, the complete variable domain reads DGGITQSPKYLFRKEGQNVTLSCEQNLNHDAMYWYRQDPGQGLRLIYYSQIVNDFQKGDIAEGYSVSREKKESFPLTVTSAQKNPTAFYLCASSTRGINQPQHFGDGTRLSIL.

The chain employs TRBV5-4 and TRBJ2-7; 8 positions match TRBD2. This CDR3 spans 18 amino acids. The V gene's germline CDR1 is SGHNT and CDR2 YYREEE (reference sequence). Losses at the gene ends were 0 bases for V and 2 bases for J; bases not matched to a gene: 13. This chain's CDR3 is CASSLAFGTGTRTYEQYF. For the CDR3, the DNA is TGTGCCAGCAGCTTGGCTTTCGGGACCGGGACTAGAACCTACGAGCAGTACTTC. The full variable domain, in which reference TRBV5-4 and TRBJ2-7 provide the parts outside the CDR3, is ETGVTQSPTHLIKTRGQQVTLRCSSQSGHNTVSWYQQALGQGPQFIFQYYREEENGRGNFPPRFSGLQFPNYSSELNVNALELDDSALYLCASSLAFGTGTRTYEQYFGPGTRLTVT.

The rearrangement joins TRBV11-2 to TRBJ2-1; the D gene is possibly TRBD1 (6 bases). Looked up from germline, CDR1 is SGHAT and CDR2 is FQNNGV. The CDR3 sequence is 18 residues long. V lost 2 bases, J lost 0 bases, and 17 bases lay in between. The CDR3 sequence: CASSLYRGSSNSYNEQFF. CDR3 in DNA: TGTGCCAGCAGCTTATATAGGGGGTCTAGTAACTCCTACAATGAGCAGTTCTTC. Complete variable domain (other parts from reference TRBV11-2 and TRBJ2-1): EAGVAQSPRYKIIEKRQSVAFWCNPISGHATLYWYQQILGQGPKLLIQFQNNGVVDDSQLPKDRFSAERLKGVDSTLKIQPAKLEDSAVYLCASSLYRGSSNSYNEQFFGPGTRLTVL.

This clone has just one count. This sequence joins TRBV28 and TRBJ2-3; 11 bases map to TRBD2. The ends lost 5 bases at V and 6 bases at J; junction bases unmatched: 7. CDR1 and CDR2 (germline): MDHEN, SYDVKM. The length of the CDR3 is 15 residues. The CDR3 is CASSGAASGRDTQYF. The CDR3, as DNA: TGTGCCAGCAGTGGGGCGGCTAGCGGGAGGGATACGCAGTATTTT.

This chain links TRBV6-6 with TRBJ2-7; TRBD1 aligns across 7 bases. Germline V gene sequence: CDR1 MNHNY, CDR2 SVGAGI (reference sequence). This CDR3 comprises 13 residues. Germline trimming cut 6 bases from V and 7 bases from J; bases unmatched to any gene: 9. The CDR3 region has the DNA TGTGCCAGCAGAACGACAGGGAATGGAGAGCAGTACTTC. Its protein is CASRTTGNGEQYF.

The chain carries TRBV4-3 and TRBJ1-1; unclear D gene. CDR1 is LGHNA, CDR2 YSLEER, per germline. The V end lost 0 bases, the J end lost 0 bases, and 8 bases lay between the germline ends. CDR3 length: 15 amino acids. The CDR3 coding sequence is TGCGCCAGCAGCCAAGATCGAGGGATGAACACTGAAGCTTTCTTT. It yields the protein CASSQDRGMNTEAFF.

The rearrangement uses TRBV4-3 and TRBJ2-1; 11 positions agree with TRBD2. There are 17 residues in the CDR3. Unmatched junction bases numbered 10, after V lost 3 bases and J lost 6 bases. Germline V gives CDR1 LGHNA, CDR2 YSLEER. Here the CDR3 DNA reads TGCGCCAGCAGCCAGTCCCATGGGACTAGCGGCATCAATGAGCAGTTCTTC. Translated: CASSQSHGTSGINEQFF.

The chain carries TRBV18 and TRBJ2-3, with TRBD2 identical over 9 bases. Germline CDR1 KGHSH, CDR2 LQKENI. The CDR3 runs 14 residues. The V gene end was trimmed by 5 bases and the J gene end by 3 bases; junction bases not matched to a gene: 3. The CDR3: CASSSTSGTDTQYF. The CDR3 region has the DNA TGTGCCAGCTCATCGACTAGCGGAACAGATACGCAGTATTTT.